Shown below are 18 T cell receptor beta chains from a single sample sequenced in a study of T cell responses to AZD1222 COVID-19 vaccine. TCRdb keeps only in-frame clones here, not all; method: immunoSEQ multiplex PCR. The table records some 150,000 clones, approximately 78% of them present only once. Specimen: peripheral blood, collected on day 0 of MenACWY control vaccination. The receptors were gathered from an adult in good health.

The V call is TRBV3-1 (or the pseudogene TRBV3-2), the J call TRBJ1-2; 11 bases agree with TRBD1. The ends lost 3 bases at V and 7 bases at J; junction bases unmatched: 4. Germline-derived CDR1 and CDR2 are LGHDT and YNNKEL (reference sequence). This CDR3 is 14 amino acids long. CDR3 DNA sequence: TGTGCCAGCAGCCACGGACAGGGGGCATTTGGCTACACCTTC. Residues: CASSHGQGAFGYTF.

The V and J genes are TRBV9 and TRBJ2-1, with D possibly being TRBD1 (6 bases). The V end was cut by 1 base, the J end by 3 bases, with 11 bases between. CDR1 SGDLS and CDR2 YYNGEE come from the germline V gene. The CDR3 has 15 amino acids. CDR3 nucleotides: TGTGCCAGCAGCGTACAGGGGCAGGGCTACAATGAGCAGTTCTTC. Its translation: CASSVQGQGYNEQFF. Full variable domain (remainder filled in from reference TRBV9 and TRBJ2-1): DSGVTQTPKHLITATGQRVTLRCSPRSGDLSVYWYQQSLDQGLQFLIQYYNGEERAKGNILERFSAQQFPDLHSELNLSSLELGDSALYFCASSVQGQGYNEQFFGPGTRLTVL.

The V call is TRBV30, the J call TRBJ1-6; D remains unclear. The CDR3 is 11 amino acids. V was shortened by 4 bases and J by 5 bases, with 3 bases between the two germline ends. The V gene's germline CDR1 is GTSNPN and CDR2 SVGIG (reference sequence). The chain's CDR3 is CAWNHNSPLHF. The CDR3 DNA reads TGTGCCTGGAACCATAATTCACCCCTCCACTTT.

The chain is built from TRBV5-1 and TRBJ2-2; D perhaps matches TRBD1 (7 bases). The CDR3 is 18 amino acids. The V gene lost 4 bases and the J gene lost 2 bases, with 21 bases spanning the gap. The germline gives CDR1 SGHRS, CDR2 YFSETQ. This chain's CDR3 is CASSAGQRTLINTGELFF. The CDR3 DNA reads TGCGCCAGCAGCGCGGGACAGCGTACCCTTATCAACACCGGGGAGCTGTTTTTT.

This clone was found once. CDR3 bases: TGTGCCAGCAGCCTGGACAGTTTTCGGGAGCAGTACGTC. Translation: CASSLDSFREQYV. The J gene is TRBJ2-7, the V gene TRBV2; D possibly corresponds to TRBD1 (6 bases). This CDR3 has 13 amino acids. V was shortened by 6 bases and J by 7 bases, with 16 bases between the two germline ends. Germline CDR1 is SNHLY and CDR2 is FYNNEI.

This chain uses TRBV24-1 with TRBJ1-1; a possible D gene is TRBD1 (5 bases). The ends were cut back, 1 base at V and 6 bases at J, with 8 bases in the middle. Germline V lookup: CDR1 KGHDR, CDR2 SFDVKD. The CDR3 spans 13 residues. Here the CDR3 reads CATSDFQGPEAFF. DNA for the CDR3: TGTGCCACCAGTGATTTTCAGGGACCTGAAGCTTTCTTT.

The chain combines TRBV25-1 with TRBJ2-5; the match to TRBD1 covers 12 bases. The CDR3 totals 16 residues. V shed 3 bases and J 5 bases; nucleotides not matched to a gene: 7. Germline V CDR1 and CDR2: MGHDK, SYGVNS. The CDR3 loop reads CASSEAGTGGRETQYF. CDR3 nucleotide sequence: TGTGCCAGCAGTGAGGCCGGGACAGGGGGCCGGGAGACCCAGTACTTC.

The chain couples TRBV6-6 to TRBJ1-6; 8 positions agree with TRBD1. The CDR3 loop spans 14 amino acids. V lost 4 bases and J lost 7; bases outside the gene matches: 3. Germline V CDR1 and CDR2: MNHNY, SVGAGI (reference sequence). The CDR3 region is CASSSGTGNSPLHF. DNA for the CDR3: TGTGCCAGCAGTTCCGGGACAGGCAATTCACCCCTCCACTTT.

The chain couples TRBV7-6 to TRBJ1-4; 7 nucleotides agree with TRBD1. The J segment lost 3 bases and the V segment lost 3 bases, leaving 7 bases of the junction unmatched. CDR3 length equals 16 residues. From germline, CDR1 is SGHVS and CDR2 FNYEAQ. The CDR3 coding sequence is TGTGCCAGCAGCTTTGGCACAGGGGCTTCTAATGAAAAACTGTTTTTT. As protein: CASSFGTGASNEKLFF.

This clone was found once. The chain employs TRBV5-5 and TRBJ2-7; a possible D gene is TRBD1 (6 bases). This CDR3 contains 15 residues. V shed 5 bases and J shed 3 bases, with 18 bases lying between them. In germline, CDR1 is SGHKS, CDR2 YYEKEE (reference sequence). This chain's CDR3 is CASSPSIGGGYEQYF. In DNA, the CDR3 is TGTGCCAGCAGTCCCTCTATTGGGGGCGGCTACGAGCAGTACTTC. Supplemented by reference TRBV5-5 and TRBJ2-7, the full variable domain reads DAGVTQSPTHLIKTRGQQVTLRCSPISGHKSVSWYQQVLGQGPQFIFQYYEKEERGRGNFPDRFSARQFPNYSSELNVNALLLGDSALYLCASSPSIGGGYEQYFGPGTRLTVT.

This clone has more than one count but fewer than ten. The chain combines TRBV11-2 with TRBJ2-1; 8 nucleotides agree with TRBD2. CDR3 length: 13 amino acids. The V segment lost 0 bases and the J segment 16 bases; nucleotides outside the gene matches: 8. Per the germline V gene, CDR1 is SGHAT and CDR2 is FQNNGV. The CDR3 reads CASSLDVGGARFF. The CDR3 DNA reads TGTGCCAGCAGCTTAGATGTCGGGGGGGCACGATTCTTC.

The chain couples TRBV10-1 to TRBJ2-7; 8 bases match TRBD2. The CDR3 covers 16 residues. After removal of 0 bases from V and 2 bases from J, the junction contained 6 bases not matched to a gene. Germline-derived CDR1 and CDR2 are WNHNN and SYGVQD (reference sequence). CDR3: CASSESKRGLTYEQYF. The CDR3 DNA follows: TGCGCCAGCAGTGAGTCGAAGCGGGGGCTAACCTACGAGCAGTACTTC.

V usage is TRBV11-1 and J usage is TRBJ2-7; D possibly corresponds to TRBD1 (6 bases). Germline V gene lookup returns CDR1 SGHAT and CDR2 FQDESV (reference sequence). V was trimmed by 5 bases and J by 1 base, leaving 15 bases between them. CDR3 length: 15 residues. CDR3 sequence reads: CASSPLVGQSYEQYF. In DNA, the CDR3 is TGTGCCAGCAGCCCCCTGGTGGGACAATCCTACGAGCAGTACTTC.

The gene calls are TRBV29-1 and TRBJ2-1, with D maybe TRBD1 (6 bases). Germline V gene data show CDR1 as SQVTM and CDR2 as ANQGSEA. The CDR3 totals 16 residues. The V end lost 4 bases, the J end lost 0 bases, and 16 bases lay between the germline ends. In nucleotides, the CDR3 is TGCAGCGTTGCATCAGGGGCCACCGGCTCCTACAATGAGCAGTTCTTC. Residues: CSVASGATGSYNEQFF.

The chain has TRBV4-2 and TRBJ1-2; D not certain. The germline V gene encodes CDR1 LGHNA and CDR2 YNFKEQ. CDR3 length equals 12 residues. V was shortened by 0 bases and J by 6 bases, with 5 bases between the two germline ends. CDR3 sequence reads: CASSQDTNGYTF. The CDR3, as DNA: TGTGCCAGCAGCCAAGATACGAATGGCTACACCTTC.

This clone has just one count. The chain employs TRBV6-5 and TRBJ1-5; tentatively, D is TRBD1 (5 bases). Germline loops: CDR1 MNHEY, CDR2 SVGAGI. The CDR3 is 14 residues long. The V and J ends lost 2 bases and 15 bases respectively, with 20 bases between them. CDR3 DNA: TGTGCCAGCAGTTACCGGTCAGGGCCTACCAGCAGGCATTTT. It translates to CASSYRSGPTSRHF.

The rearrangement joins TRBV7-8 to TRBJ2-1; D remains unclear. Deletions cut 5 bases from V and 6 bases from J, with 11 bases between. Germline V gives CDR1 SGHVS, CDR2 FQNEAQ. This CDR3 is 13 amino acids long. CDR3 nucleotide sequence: TGTGCCAGCAGCACAGTACCGGTCAATGAGCAGTTCTTC. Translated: CASSTVPVNEQFF.

CDR3 nucleotides: TGTGCCAGCAGCCAGACAGGCTATGAGCAGTTCTTC. It yields the protein CASSQTGYEQFF. The V call is TRBV13, the J call TRBJ2-1, with a weak D call TRBD1 (6 bases). Germline V gene lookup returns CDR1 PRHDT and CDR2 FYEKMQ (reference sequence). This CDR3 region has 12 residues. With 5 bases removed from V and 8 bases from J, the gap between germline ends came to 10 bases.